A single sample is the source of the 2 T cell receptor beta chains below, sequenced in a study of blood T cell repertoires in COVID-19. Libraries were prepared by immunoSEQ multiplex PCR; TCRdb keeps only in-frame clonotypes and omits some of them. The sample includes around 260,000 clones, roughly nine tenths of them seen just once. Sequenced material: peripheral blood. These receptors were obtained from a man in his 60s who had recovered from COVID-19.

This rearrangement joins TRBV9 to TRBJ1-5; D possibly corresponds to TRBD1 (5 bases). The V gene lost 2 bases and the J gene lost 0 bases, with 9 bases spanning the gap. The CDR3 has 15 residues. CDR1 is SGDLS and CDR2 is YYNGEE in the germline V gene. The DNA for the CDR3 is TGTGCCAGCAGCGTCACAGGTTATAGCAATCAGCCCCAGCATTTT. It encodes CASSVTGYSNQPQHF.

V and J are TRBV6-1 and TRBJ1-2; TRBD1 might be the D (5 bases). V gave up 4 bases and J gave up 5 bases, with 20 bases separating them. The CDR3 sequence is 16 residues long. CDR1 and CDR2 (germline): MNHNS, SASEGT. The DNA of the CDR3 is TGTGCCAGCAGTGGACGGGGGACGACTTCGGTTTATGGCTACACCTTC. Its translation is CASSGRGTTSVYGYTF.